This record concerns one T cell receptor beta chain sequence. The CDR3 totals 13 residues. The V and J ends lost 5 bases and 3 bases respectively, with 10 bases between them. CDR1 ENHRY and CDR2 SYGVKD come from the germline V gene. The data belong to a study of OX40 agonist ivuxolimab in advanced cancers. Study overall: Dose-escalation patients suffered from hepatocellular carcinoma, melanoma, renal cell or head and neck cancer. Earlier anti-PD-1, anti-PD-L1 or anti-CTLA-4 therapy was permitted; about 38% had received some.

TCRdb's copy holds only in-frame clones and misses some; the assay was immunoSEQ multiplex PCR. The sample yields about 80,000 clones, 88% seen once. The V and J genes are TRBV10-3 and TRBJ1-2, with a weak D call TRBD1 (6 bases). This TCR derives from an adult with an advanced solid tumor such as melanoma, head and neck, liver or kidney cancer. Sequencing was performed on CD4+ or CD8+ T cells sorted from blood, taken in a trial of the OX40 agonist ivuxolimab. The CDR3 reads CAISPRGDYGYTF. Here the CDR3 DNA reads TGTGCCATCAGTCCTAGGGGGGACTATGGCTACACCTTC.